This passage covers 15 T cell receptor beta chains from one sample sequenced in a study of cytomegalovirus exposure and HLA in healthy donors. The PCR was carried out with 60 Vbeta primers and 13 Jbeta primers. Measured with immunoSEQ multiplex PCR; TCRdb has only the in-frame clones, and not every one. The sample includes some 170,000 clones, 75% of them seen just once. Sequencing was carried out using PBMCs. The receptors originated from a male donor in good health and CMV-seronegative.

The chain is built from TRBV5-1 and TRBJ2-1, with a weak D call TRBD2 (7 bases). Germline V gene lookup returns CDR1 SGHRS and CDR2 YFSETQ. This CDR3 is 15 amino acids long. V lost 2 bases and J lost 13, with 22 bases in between. As DNA, the CDR3 is TGCGCCAGCAGCTTAGGGGGGGCGGGCACAGAATCACAGTTCTTC. It translates to CASSLGGAGTESQFF.

This chain uses TRBV27 with TRBJ2-1; 7 nucleotides align to TRBD2. Germline assignment: CDR1 MNHEY and CDR2 SMNVEV (reference sequence). V dropped 3 bases and J dropped 2; count of bases not matched to a gene: 4. This CDR3 has 15 residues. The CDR3 sequence is CASSFGTMTYNEQFF. CDR3 coding DNA: TGTGCCAGCAGTTTCGGGACTATGACCTACAATGAGCAGTTCTTC.

This clone was seen once. The chain recombines TRBV6-6 with TRBJ2-7; D perhaps matches TRBD2 (5 bases). This CDR3 has 12 residues. In germline, CDR1 is MNHNY, CDR2 SVGAGI (reference sequence). V was trimmed by 6 bases and J by 7 bases, leaving 13 bases between them. CDR3 in DNA: TGTGCCAGCAGCCTTACTAGTGGGGAGCAGTACTTC. Translated: CASSLTSGEQYF.

The chain combines TRBV9 with TRBJ1-2, with 9 bases lining up with TRBD1. V was pared by 7 bases and J by 6 bases, with 4 bases of the junction left unmatched. The CDR3 spans 12 residues. The germline gives CDR1 SGDLS, CDR2 YYNGEE. The CDR3 sequence: CASVTGGHGYTF. CDR3 in DNA: TGTGCCAGCGTAACAGGGGGCCATGGCTACACCTTC.

The count of this clone is one. The V call is TRBV30, the J call TRBJ1-2; 9 bases line up with TRBD1. This CDR3 contains 16 residues. Germline CDR1 reads GTSNPN; CDR2 reads SVGIG (reference sequence). J gave up 6 bases and V 1 base, and 12 bases lay outside the gene matches. CDR3 in DNA: TGTGCCTGGAGTGAACTTATCTCCGGGACAGGGAATGGCTACACCTTC. This encodes CAWSELISGTGNGYTF.

The genes are TRBV2 and TRBJ2-7, with no clear D. The germline CDR1 and CDR2 sequences are SNHLY and FYNNEI. The V gene lost 3 bases and the J gene lost 5 bases, with 5 bases spanning the gap. This CDR3 has 11 residues. The CDR3 loop reads CASSESDEQYF. The CDR3 region has the DNA TGTGCCAGCAGTGAGTCCGACGAGCAGTACTTC.

V usage is TRBV28 and J usage is TRBJ1-2; 9 bases match TRBD1. The CDR3 loop spans 15 amino acids. J lost 9 bases, V lost 7 bases, and 15 bases had no gene match. CDR1 MDHEN and CDR2 SYDVKM come from the germline V gene. The CDR3 is CASTLTGDRVVSYTF. The CDR3 coding sequence is TGTGCCAGCACCCTAACCGGGGACAGGGTTGTTAGCTACACCTTC.

Ten or more counts support this clone. V usage is TRBV6-6 and J usage is TRBJ2-1, with D possibly being TRBD1 (5 bases). V shed 4 bases and J shed 1 base, with 11 bases lying between them. The CDR3 runs 15 residues. The V gene's germline CDR1 is MNHNY and CDR2 SVGAGI (reference sequence). CDR3 DNA sequence: TGTGCCAGCAGTTTAGAAGACAGATCCTACAATGAGCAGTTCTTC. Translated: CASSLEDRSYNEQFF.

This clone was seen a few times. The V and J genes are TRBV5-8 and TRBJ2-7; no definite D call. This CDR3 is built from 14 residues. CDR1 and CDR2 (germline): SGHTS, YDEGEE. V lost 1 base and J 0 bases, leaving 8 bases between the germline ends. CDR3 nucleotide sequence: TGTGCCAGCAGCTTGTGGGCCAACTCCTACGAGCAGTACTTC. This encodes CASSLWANSYEQYF.

The chain has TRBV19 and TRBJ2-2; 7 bases match TRBD1. Trimming at V came to 8 bases and at J to 1 base, leaving 13 bases not matched to a gene. CDR3 length equals 17 residues. CDR1 and CDR2 from the germline V gene are LNHDA and SQIVND (reference sequence). CDR3 in DNA: TGTGCCAGTCACAAAACGGGGCAGGGGGTGAACACCGGGGAGCTGTTTTTT. It codes for CASHKTGQGVNTGELFF. Combining the CDR3 with reference TRBV19 and TRBJ2-2 gives the whole variable domain DGGITQSPKYLFRKEGQNVTLSCEQNLNHDAMYWYRQDPGQGLRLIYYSQIVNDFQKGDIAEGYSVSREKKESFPLTVTSAQKNPTAFYLCASHKTGQGVNTGELFFGEGSRLTVL.

V gene TRBV12-5 combines with J gene TRBJ2-3, with TRBD2 matching over 7 bases. Germline lookup yields CDR1 LGHNT and CDR2 FRNRAP. The V segment lost 1 base and the J segment 2 bases; nucleotides outside the gene matches: 6. The CDR3 is made up of 16 amino acids. The CDR3 region is CASGLGAGKATDTQYF. CDR3 in DNA: TGTGCTAGTGGTTTGGGAGCGGGGAAAGCCACAGATACGCAGTATTTT. Full variable domain (remainder filled in from reference TRBV12-5 and TRBJ2-3): DARVTQTPRHKVTEMGQEVTMRCQPILGHNTVFWYRQTMMQGLELLAYFRNRAPLDDSGMPKDRFSAEMPDATLATLKIQPSEPRDSAVYFCASGLGAGKATDTQYFGPGTRLTVL.

V is TRBV28 and J is TRBJ1-2; 7 bases agree with TRBD1. This CDR3 has 13 amino acids. In germline, CDR1 is MDHEN, CDR2 SYDVKM. The trim removed 8 bases at V and 8 bases at J, leaving 11 bases unmatched. The CDR3 sequence: CASGPDRDGGYTF. CDR3 DNA: TGTGCCAGCGGCCCAGACAGGGACGGCGGCTACACCTTC.

The chain is built from TRBV28 and TRBJ2-5; 7 bases fit TRBD1. The J call may be wrong; the DNA end is better matched by TRBJ2-7. The V gene's germline CDR1 is MDHEN and CDR2 SYDVKM. This CDR3 spans 14 amino acids. The CDR3 protein is CASSPTGNNYEQYF. Here the CDR3 DNA reads TGTGCCAGCAGCCCGACAGGGAATAACTACGAGCAGTACTTC.

This CDR3 reads CASSPTGGNTGELFF. CDR3 DNA: TGTGCCAGCAGCCCGACCGGAGGGAACACCGGGGAGCTGTTTTTT. The J gene is TRBJ2-2, the V gene TRBV7-3; D is possibly TRBD2 (5 bases). Trimming cost V 5 bases and J 1 base, with 11 bases left between them. The germline V gene has CDR1 SGHTA and CDR2 FQGTGA. CDR3 length: 15 residues.

This clone was recorded once. The genes are TRBV29-1 and TRBJ1-4; D ambiguous. From germline, CDR1 is SQVTM and CDR2 ANQGSEA. The length of the CDR3 is 10 residues. Trimming removed 7 bases from V and 6 bases from J, with 6 bases in between. CDR3: CSAEDEKLFF. CDR3 in DNA: TGCAGCGCCGAGGATGAAAAACTGTTTTTT.